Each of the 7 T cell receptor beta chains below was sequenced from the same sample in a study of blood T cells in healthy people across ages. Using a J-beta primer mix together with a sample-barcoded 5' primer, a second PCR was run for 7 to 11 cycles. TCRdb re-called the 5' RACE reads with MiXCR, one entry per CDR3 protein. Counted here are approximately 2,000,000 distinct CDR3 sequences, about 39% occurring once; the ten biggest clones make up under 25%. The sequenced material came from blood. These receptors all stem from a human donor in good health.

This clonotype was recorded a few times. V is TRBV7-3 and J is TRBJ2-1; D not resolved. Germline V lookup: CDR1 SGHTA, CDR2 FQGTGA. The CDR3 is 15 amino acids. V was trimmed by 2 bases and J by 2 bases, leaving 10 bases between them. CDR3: CASSLGPSTYNEQFF. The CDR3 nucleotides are TGTGCCAGCAGCTTAGGACCGTCCACCTACAATGAGCAGTTCTTC.

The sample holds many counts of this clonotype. The CDR3, as DNA: TGTGCCAGCAGCTTGGTTCCCAATGAGCAGTTCTTC. Its protein product is CASSLVPNEQFF. The chain has TRBV5-5 and TRBJ2-1; D remains ambiguous. CDR1 is SGHKS and CDR2 is YYEKEE in the germline V gene (reference sequence). CDR3 size: 12 residues. Trimming removed 0 bases from V and 6 bases from J, with 4 bases in between. Looking up the rest from reference TRBV5-5 and TRBJ2-1 gives the full variable domain: DAGVTQSPTHLIKTRGQQVTLRCSPISGHKSVSWYQQVLGQGPQFIFQYYEKEERGRGNFPDRFSARQFPNYSSELNVNALLLGDSALYLCASSLVPNEQFFGPGTRLTVL.

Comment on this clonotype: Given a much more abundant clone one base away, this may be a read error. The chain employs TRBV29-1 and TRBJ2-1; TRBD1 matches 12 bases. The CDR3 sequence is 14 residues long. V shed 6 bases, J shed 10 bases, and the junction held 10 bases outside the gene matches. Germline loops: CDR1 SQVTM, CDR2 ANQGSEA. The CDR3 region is CSVLGTGGPYEQFF. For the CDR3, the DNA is TGCAGCGTCCTAGGGACAGGGGGCCCCTACGAGCAGTTCTTC.

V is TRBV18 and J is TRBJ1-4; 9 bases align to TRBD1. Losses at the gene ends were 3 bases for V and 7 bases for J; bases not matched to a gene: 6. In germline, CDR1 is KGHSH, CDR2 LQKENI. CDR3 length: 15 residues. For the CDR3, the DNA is TGTGCCAGCTCACCTTCGGGACAGGGTGCTGAAAAACTGTTTTTT. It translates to CASSPSGQGAEKLFF.

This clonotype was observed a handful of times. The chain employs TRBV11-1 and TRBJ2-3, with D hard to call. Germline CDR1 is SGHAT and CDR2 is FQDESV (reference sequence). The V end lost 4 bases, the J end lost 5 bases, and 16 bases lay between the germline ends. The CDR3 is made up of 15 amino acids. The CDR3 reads CASSSTEVGQDTQYF. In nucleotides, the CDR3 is TGTGCCAGCAGCTCGACCGAAGTAGGTCAAGATACGCAGTATTTT.

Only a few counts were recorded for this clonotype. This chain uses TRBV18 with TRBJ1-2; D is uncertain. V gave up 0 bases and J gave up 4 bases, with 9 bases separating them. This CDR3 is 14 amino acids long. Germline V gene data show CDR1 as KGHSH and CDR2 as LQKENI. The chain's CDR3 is CASSPPGSSYGYTF. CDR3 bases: TGTGCCAGCTCACCACCCGGCAGCTCCTATGGCTACACCTTC.

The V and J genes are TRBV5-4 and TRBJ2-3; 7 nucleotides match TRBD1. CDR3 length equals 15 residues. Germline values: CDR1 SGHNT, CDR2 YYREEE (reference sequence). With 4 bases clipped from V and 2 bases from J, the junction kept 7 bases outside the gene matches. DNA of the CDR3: TGTGCCAGCAGCCTACGGGACAGAATCACAGATACGCAGTATTTT. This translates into CASSLRDRITDTQYF.